Listed here is a single T cell receptor beta chain. Its antigen remains unidentified. The study ran its PCR with 60 Vbeta and 13 Jbeta primers. Per the study methods: The count from a later analysis was some 83 million unique TCR beta chains, about 10 million of them shared. Generated by immunoSEQ multiplex PCR, the TCRdb table keeps only in-frame clones and is missing some. V and J calls and clone size are as listed in that table; D and trimming were resolved from the DNA. The profile shows some 130,000 clones, around 79% of them singletons. These data come from a study of cytomegalovirus exposure and HLA in healthy donors. Study at large: In terms of ancestry, the Caucasian-associated cluster contained roughly 81% of the roughly 360 genotyped donors.

With 3 bases removed from V and 5 bases from J, the gap between germline ends came to 10 bases. Germline V CDR1 and CDR2: LGHNA, YNFKEQ. The CDR3 runs 13 residues. General study findings and limits: Most TCRs appeared rarely, but some public TCRs recurred in many donors. A later examination showed that TCR association rates differed by HLA locus, with DRB1 most and HLA-C fewest.

The J gene is TRBJ2-5, the V gene TRBV4-2, with TRBD2 as a possible D gene (5 bases). Sequenced input: PBMCs. The source of this sequence is a male donor in good health and CMV-seronegative. The CDR3 sequence: CASSQMGGETQYF. The CDR3 DNA follows: TGTGCCAGCAGCCAGATGGGCGGGGAGACCCAGTACTTC.